The 3 T cell receptor beta chains in this list originate from one sample, sequenced in a study of CD8+ T cells in alopecia areata (dated by TCRdb to 2016 to 2018). Library preparation used the immunoSEQ multiplex PCR assay. RNA was extracted from all samples and reverse transcribed into cDNA as template for TCR sequencing. TCRdb limited this immuneACCESS table to in-frame rearrangements with V and J called. A share of clones is missing; checked studies link under half to unresolved V genes, and the rest is unexplained. The sample table contains under 300,000 clones; only one count was recorded for under 80% of them. The ten largest clones capture under 1.5% of the sample. Explained via the paper, the time point label denotes: baseline before oral tofacitinib. Sequencing was performed on CD4+ T cells sorted from blood, taken at week 0. Source of these receptors: a human donor with alopecia areata.

This chain uses TRBV5-1 with TRBJ1-1; possibly TRBD1 for D (5 bases). The germline gives CDR1 SGHRS, CDR2 YFSETQ. The V end was cut by 2 bases, the J end by 4 bases, with 9 bases between. CDR3 length: 13 amino acids. CDR3 protein: CASSLGTSTEAFF. Here the CDR3 DNA reads TGCGCCAGCAGCTTAGGGACGTCCACTGAAGCTTTCTTT.

V is TRBV5-6 and J is TRBJ2-5; D is unclear. The CDR3 consists of 14 residues. The V gene lost 1 base and the J gene lost 2 bases, with 9 bases spanning the gap. From germline, CDR1 is SGHDT and CDR2 YYEEEE. The CDR3 spells CASSLKTIQETQYF. CDR3 coding DNA: TGTGCCAGCAGCTTGAAGACAATTCAAGAGACCCAGTACTTC.

The V gene is TRBV29-1, the J gene TRBJ2-3, with D unclear. Germline CDR1 SQVTM, CDR2 ANQGSEA. CDR3 size: 12 residues. V was trimmed by 5 bases and J by 5 bases, leaving 11 bases between them. As DNA, the CDR3 is TGCAGCGTTATTACGGGCGTAGATACGCAGTATTTT. It encodes CSVITGVDTQYF.